This TCR beta chain appears in the sequencing data of a study of CD8 T cells in Susac syndrome. When the RNA was reverse transcribed, random hexamers were used with an input of roughly 0.45 to 1 ug. Amplification of TCR beta CDR3 by immunoSEQ multiplex PCR spanned 54 Vbeta and 13 Jbeta. A single record per CDR3 protein comes from TCRdb applying MiXCR to the immunoSEQ multiplex PCR reads. The profile covers 100,000 to 150,000 distinct CDR3 sequences, with around 94% appearing a single time and roughly 0.087% taken by the ten largest. Sequencing targeted TCR beta in blood CD8+ and CD4+ T cells. Germline CDR1 is LGHDT and CDR2 is YNNKEL (reference sequence). Trimming took off 2 bases at V and 3 bases at J, with 7 bases between the two ends. The CDR3 runs to 13 residues.

This receptor was obtained from a human donor in good health. The specimen was CD4+ T cells from PBMCs. This chain connects TRBV3-1 to TRBJ1-1; D may be TRBD1 (5 bases). The CDR3 DNA reads TGTGCCAGCAGCCAAAGGGGAGACACTGAAGCTTTCTTT. It yields the protein CASSQRGDTEAFF.